These 31 T cell receptor beta chains originate from one sample sequenced in a study of shared clonotypes between healthy human individuals (dated by TCRdb to the early 2020s). CD8 naive samples were obtained by positive selection for CCR7 among CD45RO-negative cells, yielding a CD45RA+CCR7+ population from which TemRA cells were excluded. Library preparation employed the immunoSEQ multiplex PCR assay. Drawn from immuneACCESS, this table holds only the in-frame rearrangements with V and J called that TCRdb kept. Clones are partly lost; checked studies trace under half to an unresolved V gene and leave the rest unexplained. The sample data list around 1,900,000 clones, and around 93% of these were observed just once. In total, the top ten clones hold about 1.7% of the sample. The sample was naive CD8+ T cells from PBMCs. Per the publication, the cell subset or site label means: CD45RA+CCR7+. Receptors originate from a man aged 18 to 30 in good health. Some clones in this sample may be carry-over from other donors' samples.

The V call is TRBV4-1, the J call TRBJ2-3; either TRBD1 or TRBD2 may supply D (6 bases each). The CDR3 extends over 15 amino acids. CDR1 and CDR2 from the germline V gene are MGHRA and YSYEKL. Trimming removed 7 bases at V and 0 bases at J, with 14 bases between. In nucleotides, the CDR3 is TGCGCCAGCAACCGGGGGCAGTCTAGCACAGATACGCAGTATTTT. Its protein product is CASNRGQSSTDTQYF.

The V and J genes are TRBV11-2 and TRBJ2-5; D is perhaps TRBD2 (5 bases). Looked up from germline, CDR1 is SGHAT and CDR2 is FQNNGV. The CDR3 covers 16 residues. V was pared by 7 bases and J by 3 bases, with 21 bases between. The CDR3 reads CASTFFPSQREETQYF. In DNA form, the CDR3 reads TGTGCCAGCACCTTCTTCCCGTCACAGAGGGAAGAGACCCAGTACTTC.

The V gene is TRBV9, the J gene TRBJ2-1; D is unclear. CDR3 length equals 16 residues. Germline assignment: CDR1 SGDLS and CDR2 YYNGEE. Trimming cost V 0 bases and J 4 bases, with 14 bases left between them. The CDR3 here is CASSVAGASFYNEQFF. In DNA form, the CDR3 reads TGTGCCAGCAGCGTAGCCGGAGCCTCATTTTACAATGAGCAGTTCTTC.

DNA for the CDR3: TGTGCCAGCAGCGGGACTAGCGGGAGGCCAGATACGCAGTATTTT. This gives the protein CASSGTSGRPDTQYF. The gene calls are TRBV9 and TRBJ2-3; 14 bases fit TRBD2. This CDR3 has 15 residues. Trimming cost V 3 bases and J 4 bases; bases outside gene matches: 1. CDR1 and CDR2 (germline): SGDLS, YYNGEE.

This sequence joins TRBV6-4 and TRBJ2-3, with 10 bases identical to TRBD2. Germline CDR1 MRHNA, CDR2 SNTAGT. J was trimmed by 6 bases and V by 5 bases; bases with no gene match: 8. CDR3 length: 15 residues. The CDR3 loop is CASSTSSGSIDTQYF. The CDR3 region has the DNA TGTGCCAGCAGTACCTCTAGCGGGAGTATCGATACGCAGTATTTT.

The chain recombines TRBV7-9 with TRBJ2-1; TRBD2 aligns across 13 bases. The germline V gene encodes CDR1 SEHNR and CDR2 FQNEAQ (reference sequence). There are 15 residues in the CDR3. J gave up 6 bases and V 7 bases, and 6 bases lay outside the gene matches. CDR3 region: CASTLGLAGVNEQFF. CDR3 nucleotides: TGTGCCAGCACCCTCGGACTAGCGGGAGTCAATGAGCAGTTCTTC.

CDR3 region: CASSQPTGGYEQYF. CDR3 sequence (DNA): TGCGCCAGCAGCCAACCGACAGGGGGCTACGAGCAGTACTTC. The rearrangement links TRBV5-1 to TRBJ2-7, with 9 bases fitting TRBD1. There are 14 residues in the CDR3. Germline CDR1 reads SGHRS; CDR2 reads YFSETQ. Trimming took 4 bases from V and 3 from J; bases not matched to a gene: 5. The complete variable domain, with remaining parts taken from reference TRBV5-1 and TRBJ2-7, reads KAGVTQTPRYLIKTRGQQVTLSCSPISGHRSVSWYQQTPGQGLQFLFEYFSETQRNKGNFPGRFSGRQFSNSRSEMNVSTLELGDSALYLCASSQPTGGYEQYFGPGTRLTVT.

Concerning this clone: Other DNA sequences of this sample code for an identical CDR3. Written as DNA, the CDR3 is TGTGCCAGCAGCCTGACAGGGGGCAATGAGCAGTTCTTC. This translates into CASSLTGGNEQFF. The chain links TRBV7-3 to TRBJ2-1, with TRBD1 matching over 9 bases. Trimming cost V 5 bases and J 6 bases; bases outside gene matches: 2. The CDR3 totals 13 residues. Germline V lookup: CDR1 SGHTA, CDR2 FQGTGA.

The rearrangement joins TRBV6-6 to TRBJ1-4, with a weak D call TRBD1 (5 bases). The ends were cut back, 6 bases at V and 8 bases at J, with 16 bases in the middle. Germline lookup yields CDR1 MNHNY and CDR2 SVGAGI (reference sequence). CDR3 length equals 14 residues. In nucleotides, the CDR3 is TGTGCCAGCAGCCCAAACAGGTTTGGGGAAAAACTGTTTTTT. Translated, it gives CASSPNRFGEKLFF.

This clone occurred once. The chain links TRBV19 to TRBJ2-3; D not certain. CDR3 length: 15 residues. Trimming pared 3 bases from V and 5 bases from J, leaving 15 bases between. CDR1 and CDR2 (germline): LNHDA, SQIVND (reference sequence). CDR3 sequence (DNA): TGTGCCAGTAGTATTTTAGGTAAAGTTGAAGATACGCAGTATTTT. It specifies CASSILGKVEDTQYF.

As regards this clone: This same CDR3 is encoded by further DNA sequences in the sample. The J gene is TRBJ2-1, the V gene TRBV27; 12 nucleotides align to TRBD2. This CDR3 has 15 residues. The trim removed 5 bases at V and 5 bases at J, leaving 4 bases unmatched. CDR1 is MNHEY and CDR2 is SMNVEV in the germline V gene (reference sequence). CDR3 sequence: CASSLAGGPHNEQFF. CDR3 in DNA: TGTGCCAGCAGTCTAGCGGGAGGGCCCCACAATGAGCAGTTCTTC.

The chain is built from TRBV9 and TRBJ2-6; D may be TRBD1 (5 bases). Germline V gene data show CDR1 as SGDLS and CDR2 as YYNGEE. The CDR3 contains 12 residues. The V end was cut by 0 bases, the J end by 11 bases, with 6 bases between. The CDR3 region is CASSVDRHVLTF. As DNA, the CDR3 is TGTGCCAGCAGCGTAGACAGGCACGTCCTGACTTTC.

The rearrangement uses TRBV27 and TRBJ2-7, with no clear D. The V end was cut by 8 bases, the J end by 6 bases, with 17 bases between. The CDR3 has 13 amino acids. CDR1 is MNHEY, CDR2 SMNVEV, per germline (reference sequence). CDR3 nucleotides: TGTGCCAGCGGGTTGGGATCGGTAGGCGAGCAGTACTTC. It translates to CASGLGSVGEQYF.

V and J are TRBV7-9 and TRBJ2-1; unclear D gene. CDR3 size: 15 residues. Deletions cut 7 bases from V and 0 bases from J, with 13 bases between. The germline CDR1 and CDR2 sequences are SEHNR and FQNEAQ (reference sequence). CDR3 in amino acids: CASIPSGSSYNEQFF. As DNA, the CDR3 is TGTGCCAGCATCCCCTCGGGTAGCTCCTACAATGAGCAGTTCTTC.

CDR3 coding DNA: TGTGCCAGCAGCTTAACAGGGGAAGTGGCTGAAGCTTTCTTT. Translating gives CASSLTGEVAEAFF. This chain uses TRBV13 with TRBJ1-1, with 7 bases aligning to TRBD1. The CDR3 sequence is 14 residues long. The ends lost 2 bases at V and 6 bases at J; junction bases unmatched: 6. Germline CDR1 PRHDT, CDR2 FYEKMQ (reference sequence).

The rearrangement links TRBV6-1 to TRBJ2-7; 8 bases align to TRBD1. This CDR3 is built from 13 residues. V was clipped by 7 bases and J by 7 bases; unmatched bases: 9. CDR1 and CDR2 from the germline V gene are MNHNS and SASEGT. CDR3 sequence (DNA): TGTGCCAGCATCGGGCCAGGGGGCAATGAGCAGTACTTC. It specifies CASIGPGGNEQYF.

The chain uses TRBV10-2 and TRBJ2-3; possibly TRBD1 for D (5 bases). The CDR3 sequence is 14 residues long. Trimming shortened V by 2 bases and J by 5 bases, and 11 bases separated the two germline ends. The germline V gene has CDR1 WSHSY and CDR2 SAAADI. The CDR3 is CASSEDRDRDTQYF. The CDR3 DNA reads as TGCGCCAGCAGTGAGGACAGAGACAGAGATACGCAGTATTTT.

The V call is TRBV29-1, the J call TRBJ2-4; weak D call: TRBD2 (6 bases). CDR1 SQVTM and CDR2 ANQGSEA come from the germline V gene. This CDR3 is built from 13 residues. V dropped 2 bases and J dropped 4 bases, with 9 bases sitting between them. The CDR3 reads CSVEFSGKNIQYF. The CDR3, as DNA: TGCAGCGTTGAATTTAGCGGAAAAAACATTCAGTACTTC. Full variable domain (outside the CDR3, taken from reference TRBV29-1 and TRBJ2-4): SAVISQKPSRDICQRGTSLTIQCQVDSQVTMMFWYRQQPGQSLTLIATANQGSEATYESGFVIDKFPISRPNLTFSTLTVSNMSPEDSSIYLCSVEFSGKNIQYFGAGTRLSVL.

CDR3 residues: CASSLVPGPFSGNTIYF. The CDR3 DNA is TGTGCCAGCAGTTTAGTCCCAGGCCCCTTCTCTGGAAACACCATATATTTT. The chain carries TRBV28 and TRBJ1-3; no definite D call. The germline gives CDR1 MDHEN, CDR2 SYDVKM. The CDR3 totals 17 residues. V was shortened by 2 bases and J by 0 bases, with 14 bases between the two germline ends.

V and J are TRBV4-2 and TRBJ2-1; D possibly uses TRBD1 or TRBD2 (6 bases each). Between the trimmed V and J ends, which lost 4 bases and 6 bases, there was a span of 16 bases. The CDR3 is made up of 15 amino acids. Germline V lookup: CDR1 LGHNA, CDR2 YNFKEQ. CDR3 sequence: CASSPRDSRGNEQFF. CDR3 in DNA: TGTGCCAGCAGCCCCCGGGACTCCAGGGGCAATGAGCAGTTCTTC.

As concerns this clone: Other DNA sequences from this sample encode an identical CDR3 as well. V is TRBV28 and J is TRBJ2-7; 8 nucleotides line up with TRBD1. CDR3 length: 15 amino acids. CDR1 is MDHEN and CDR2 is SYDVKM in the germline V gene. V lost 2 bases to trimming and J lost 0 bases; unmatched junction nucleotides: 3. The CDR3 region is CASSLGTGSSYEQYF. DNA for the CDR3: TGTGCCAGCAGTTTAGGGACAGGAAGCTCCTACGAGCAGTACTTC. The variable domain in full, completed from reference TRBV28 and TRBJ2-7, reads DVKVTQSSRYLVKRTGEKVFLECVQDMDHENMFWYRQDPGLGLRLIYFSYDVKMKEKGDIPEGYSVSREKKERFSLILESASTNQTSMYLCASSLGTGSSYEQYFGPGTRLTVT.

The J gene is TRBJ2-3, the V gene TRBV9, with 13 nucleotides matching TRBD2. CDR3 length: 16 amino acids. In germline, CDR1 is SGDLS, CDR2 YYNGEE. V lost 4 bases to trimming and J lost 4 bases; unmatched junction nucleotides: 6. The CDR3 sequence: CASSSSLAGGADTQYF. The CDR3, as DNA: TGTGCCAGCAGCTCTTCACTAGCGGGAGGGGCAGATACGCAGTATTTT. Full variable domain (missing parts from reference TRBV9 and TRBJ2-3): DSGVTQTPKHLITATGQRVTLRCSPRSGDLSVYWYQQSLDQGLQFLIQYYNGEERAKGNILERFSAQQFPDLHSELNLSSLELGDSALYFCASSSSLAGGADTQYFGPGTRLTVL.

The chain couples TRBV5-1 to TRBJ2-1; D may be TRBD2 (5 bases). Trimming removed 1 base at V and 2 bases at J, with 16 bases between. The CDR3 sequence is 17 residues long. The germline CDR1 and CDR2 sequences are SGHRS and YFSETQ. The CDR3 protein is CASSLRVGIATYNEQFF. In DNA form, the CDR3 reads TGCGCCAGCAGCTTGAGGGTAGGAATAGCGACCTACAATGAGCAGTTCTTC.

V and J are TRBV25-1 and TRBJ2-1; TRBD1 or TRBD2 may be the D gene (5 bases each). V lost 6 bases to trimming and J lost 11 bases, with 17 bases between them. This CDR3 comprises 13 residues. Germline V gives CDR1 MGHDK, CDR2 SYGVNS. The CDR3 DNA is TGTGCCAGCAGCGGACCTCGGGACGCAAAGCAGTTCTTC. Translating gives CASSGPRDAKQFF.

The chain employs TRBV4-1 and TRBJ2-1; D gene uncertain. From germline, CDR1 is MGHRA and CDR2 YSYEKL. The CDR3 is 14 amino acids. Deletions cut 0 bases from V and 5 bases from J, with 8 bases between. The CDR3 sequence is CASSQDHTDNEQFF. The DNA of the CDR3 is TGCGCCAGCAGCCAAGATCACACTGACAATGAGCAGTTCTTC.

V usage is TRBV6-5 and J usage is TRBJ2-2; 11 positions match TRBD2. The V and J ends lost 6 bases and 5 bases, in that order; junction bases with no gene match: 5. Germline V gives CDR1 MNHEY, CDR2 SVGAGI. The length of the CDR3 is 15 residues. The CDR3 nucleotides read TGTGCCAGCAGCTTTAGCGGGAGGGGGACCGGGGAGCTGTTTTTT. Translated: CASSFSGRGTGELFF.

The chain couples TRBV4-1 to TRBJ2-7; D gene ambiguous. The germline gives CDR1 MGHRA, CDR2 YSYEKL. The germline V and J ends were trimmed by 4 bases and 5 bases, with 12 bases remaining between them. This CDR3 spans 13 amino acids. CDR3 DNA sequence: TGCGCCAGCAGCCGAGGTCCAAGCGACGAGCAGTACTTC. Residues: CASSRGPSDEQYF.

This clone was seen a single time. The genes are TRBV27 and TRBJ2-1; 9 bases fit TRBD1. Germline lookup yields CDR1 MNHEY and CDR2 SMNVEV (reference sequence). Trimming at V came to 5 bases and at J to 5 bases, leaving 7 bases not matched to a gene. The CDR3 consists of 15 residues. The CDR3 DNA sequence: TGTGCCAGCAGTCCTATCGACAGGGGGGACAATGAGCAGTTCTTC. Encoded protein: CASSPIDRGDNEQFF.

This chain uses TRBV6-6 with TRBJ2-7; TRBD1 agrees at 9 bases. Looked up from germline, CDR1 is MNHNY and CDR2 is SVGAGI (reference sequence). With 7 bases clipped from V and 3 bases from J, the junction kept 10 bases outside the gene matches. This CDR3 is built from 15 residues. The CDR3 nucleotides read TGTGCCAGCATTTTAGACAGGGGGGTAAACTACGAGCAGTACTTC. It specifies CASILDRGVNYEQYF.

In the case of this clone: The sample carries other DNA sequences with the same CDR3. The chain's CDR3 is CATSRVRAGELFF. The DNA of the CDR3 is TGTGCCACCAGCAGAGTTAGGGCCGGGGAGCTGTTTTTT. The rearrangement joins TRBV15 to TRBJ2-2; D is unresolved. The CDR3 length is 13 residues. The germline V gene encodes CDR1 LNHNV and CDR2 YYDKDF (reference sequence). V was cut by 1 base and J by 6 bases, with 6 bases left in between.

The chain joins TRBV13 to TRBJ2-1, with 8 bases matching TRBD2. This CDR3 spans 16 amino acids. The ends lost 1 base at V and 8 bases at J; junction bases unmatched: 10. Germline V gene sequence: CDR1 PRHDT, CDR2 FYEKMQ (reference sequence). CDR3 in DNA: TGTGCCAGCAGCTTAGACCCACTAGCGGAGACGGATGAGCAGTTCTTC. Amino acids: CASSLDPLAETDEQFF.